Detailed here is one TCR beta chain. CDR1 MGHDK and CDR2 SYGVNS come from the germline V gene. The V segment lost 5 bases and the J segment 7 bases; nucleotides outside the gene matches: 5. This CDR3 contains 15 residues. Seattle participants joined during active infection and were tracked over time. This entry belongs to a study of blood T cell repertoires in COVID-19. Method: immunoSEQ multiplex PCR; TCRdb's copy keeps in-frame clones and lacks some. Of around 360,000 clones listed, more than 70% are singletons. The V call is TRBV25-1, the J call TRBJ1-6; 10 nucleotides match TRBD1. The sequenced sample consisted of peripheral blood. This TCR was sampled from a woman in her twenties or thirties with COVID-19, enrolled during active disease. CDR3 region: CASSPRTGGNSPLHF. The CDR3 DNA is TGTGCCAGCAGTCCGAGGACAGGGGGGAATTCACCCCTCCACTTT. Filled out from reference TRBV25-1 and TRBJ1-6, the complete variable domain reads EADIYQTPRYLVIGTGKKITLECSQTMGHDKMYWYQQDPGMELHLIHYSYGVNSTEKGDLSSESTVSRIRTEHFPLTLESARPSHTSQYLCASSPRTGGNSPLHFGNGTRLTVT.